This T cell receptor beta chain was captured in a study of blood T cells in healthy people across ages. The table lists this clonotype with a few counts. Its antigen is undetermined. Study-wide results and caveats: Without sorted subsets, naive and antigen-experienced compartments could not be conclusively compared.

The germline gives CDR1 SNHLY, CDR2 FYNNEI. This CDR3 has 11 amino acids. Trimming left V 7 bases short and J 7 bases short, with 8 bases between. A second PCR, run for roughly 7 to 12 cycles, used a sample-barcoded 5' primer plus a J-beta primer mix. A template-switch adaptor with 12 random nucleotides tagged each cDNA molecule. Using its own MiXCR run on the 5' RACE reads, TCRdb lists one record per CDR3 protein. The sample holds about 1.5 million distinct CDR3 sequences, about 42% seen once. The chain employs TRBV2 and TRBJ2-1; D is uncertain. The source material was blood. This TCR was sampled from a woman between 18 and 29 years old in good health. The CDR3 here is CASNEFNEQFF. The CDR3, as DNA: TGTGCCAGCAACGAGTTTAATGAGCAGTTCTTC.